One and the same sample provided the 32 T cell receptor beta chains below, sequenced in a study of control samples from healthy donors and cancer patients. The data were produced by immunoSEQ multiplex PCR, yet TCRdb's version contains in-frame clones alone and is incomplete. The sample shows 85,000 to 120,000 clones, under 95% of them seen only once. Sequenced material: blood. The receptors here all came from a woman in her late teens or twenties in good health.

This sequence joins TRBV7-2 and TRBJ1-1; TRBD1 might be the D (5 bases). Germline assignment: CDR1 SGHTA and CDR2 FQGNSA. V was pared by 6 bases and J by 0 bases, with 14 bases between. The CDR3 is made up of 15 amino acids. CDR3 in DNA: TGTGCCAGCAGGGGAACAGACAGTATGAACACTGAAGCTTTCTTT. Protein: CASRGTDSMNTEAFF.

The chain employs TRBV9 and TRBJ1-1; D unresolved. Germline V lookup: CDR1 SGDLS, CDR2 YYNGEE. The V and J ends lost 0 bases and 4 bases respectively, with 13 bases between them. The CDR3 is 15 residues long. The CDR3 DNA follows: TGTGCCAGCAGCGTAGGGCCAAGCATGGGCACTGAAGCTTTCTTT. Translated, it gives CASSVGPSMGTEAFF.

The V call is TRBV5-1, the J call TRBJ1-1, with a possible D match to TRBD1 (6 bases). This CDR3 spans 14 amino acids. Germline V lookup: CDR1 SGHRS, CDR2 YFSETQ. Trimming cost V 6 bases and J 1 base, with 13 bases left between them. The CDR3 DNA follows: TGCGCCAGCACCTTCAGGGGACCGAACACTGAAGCTTTCTTT. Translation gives CASTFRGPNTEAFF. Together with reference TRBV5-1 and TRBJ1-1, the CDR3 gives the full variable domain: KAGVTQTPRYLIKTRGQQVTLSCSPISGHRSVSWYQQTPGQGLQFLFEYFSETQRNKGNFPGRFSGRQFSNSRSEMNVSTLELGDSALYLCASTFRGPNTEAFFGQGTRLTVV.

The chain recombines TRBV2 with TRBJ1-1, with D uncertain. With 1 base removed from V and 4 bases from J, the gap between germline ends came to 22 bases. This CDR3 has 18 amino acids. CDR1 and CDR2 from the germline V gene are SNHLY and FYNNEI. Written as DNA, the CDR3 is TGTGCCAGCAGTGAAGATGGTGTCCTACCCACCCCAGGCACTGAAGCTTTCTTT. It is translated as CASSEDGVLPTPGTEAFF. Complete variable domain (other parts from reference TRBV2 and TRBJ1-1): EPEVTQTPSHQVTQMGQEVILRCVPISNHLYFYWYRQILGQKVEFLVSFYNNEISEKSEIFDDQFSVERPDGSNFTLKIRSTKLEDSAMYFCASSEDGVLPTPGTEAFFGQGTRLTVV.

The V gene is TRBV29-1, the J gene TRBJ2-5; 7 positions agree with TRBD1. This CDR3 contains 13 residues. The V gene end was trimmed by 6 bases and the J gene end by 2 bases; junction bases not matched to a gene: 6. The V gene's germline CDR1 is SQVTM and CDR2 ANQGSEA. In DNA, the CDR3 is TGCAGCGTAGATACAGGGGAACAAGAGACCCAGTACTTC. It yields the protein CSVDTGEQETQYF.

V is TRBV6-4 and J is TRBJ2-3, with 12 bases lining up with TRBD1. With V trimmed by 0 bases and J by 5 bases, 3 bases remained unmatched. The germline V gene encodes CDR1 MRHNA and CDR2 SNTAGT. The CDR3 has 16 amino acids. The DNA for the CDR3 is TGTGCCAGCAGTGACTCTGGGACAGGGGGCTTAGATACGCAGTATTTT. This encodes CASSDSGTGGLDTQYF.

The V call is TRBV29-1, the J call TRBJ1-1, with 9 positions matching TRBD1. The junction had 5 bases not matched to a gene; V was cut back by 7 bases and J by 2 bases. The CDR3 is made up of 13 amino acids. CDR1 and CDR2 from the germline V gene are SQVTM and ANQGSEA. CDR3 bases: TGCAGCGCGACAGGGGGATATAACACTGAAGCTTTCTTT. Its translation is CSATGGYNTEAFF.

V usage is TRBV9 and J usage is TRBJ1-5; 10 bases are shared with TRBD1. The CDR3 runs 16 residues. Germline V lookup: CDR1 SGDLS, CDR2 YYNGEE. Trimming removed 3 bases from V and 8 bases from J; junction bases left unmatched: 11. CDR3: CASSEGQGSSWEPQHF. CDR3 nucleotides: TGTGCCAGCAGCGAGGGACAGGGGTCCTCTTGGGAGCCCCAGCATTTT.

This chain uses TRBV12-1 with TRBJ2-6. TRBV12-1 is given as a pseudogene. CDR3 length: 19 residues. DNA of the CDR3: TGTGCCAGCAGCTTTTCGGACCGACAACCTTGCTCTGGGGCCAACGTCCTGACTTTC. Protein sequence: CASSFSDRQPCSGANVLTF.

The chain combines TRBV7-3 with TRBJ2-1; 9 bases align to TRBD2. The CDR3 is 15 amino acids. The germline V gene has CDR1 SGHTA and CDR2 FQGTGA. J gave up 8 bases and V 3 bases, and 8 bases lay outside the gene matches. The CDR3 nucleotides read TGTGCCAGCAGCTTCCTAGCGGGATTCGTGGATGAGCAGTTCTTC. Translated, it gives CASSFLAGFVDEQFF.

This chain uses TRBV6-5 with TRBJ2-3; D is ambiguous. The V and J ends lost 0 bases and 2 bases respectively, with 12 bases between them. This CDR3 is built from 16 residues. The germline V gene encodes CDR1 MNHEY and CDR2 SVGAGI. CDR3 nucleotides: TGTGCCAGCAGTTACTCGTGGACGGGTAACACAGATACGCAGTATTTT. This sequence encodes CASSYSWTGNTDTQYF.

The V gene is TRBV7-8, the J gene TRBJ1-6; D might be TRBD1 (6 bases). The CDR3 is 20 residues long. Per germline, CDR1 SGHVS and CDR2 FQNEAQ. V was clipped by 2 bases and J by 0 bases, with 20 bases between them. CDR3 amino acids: CASSLTKPGHWSSYNSPLHF. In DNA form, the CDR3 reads TGTGCCAGCAGCTTAACAAAACCGGGACATTGGAGCTCCTATAATTCACCCCTCCACTTT.

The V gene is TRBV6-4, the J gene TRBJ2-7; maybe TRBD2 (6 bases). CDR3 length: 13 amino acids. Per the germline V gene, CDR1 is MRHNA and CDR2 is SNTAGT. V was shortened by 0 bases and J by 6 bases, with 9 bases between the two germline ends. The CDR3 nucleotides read TGTGCCAGCAGTGACTCGGGGGAGGCCGAGCAGTACTTC. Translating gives CASSDSGEAEQYF.

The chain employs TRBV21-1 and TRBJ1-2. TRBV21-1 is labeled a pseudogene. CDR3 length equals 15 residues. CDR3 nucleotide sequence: TGTGCCAGCAGCCAGGGAGCCGCTGCTAACTATGGCTACACCTTC. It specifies CASSQGAAANYGYTF.

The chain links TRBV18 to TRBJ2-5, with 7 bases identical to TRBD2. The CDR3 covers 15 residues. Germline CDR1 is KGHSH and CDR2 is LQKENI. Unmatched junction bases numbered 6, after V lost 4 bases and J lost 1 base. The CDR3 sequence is CASSRLTSTQETQYF. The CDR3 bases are TGTGCCAGCTCACGCTTGACTAGCACCCAAGAGACCCAGTACTTC.

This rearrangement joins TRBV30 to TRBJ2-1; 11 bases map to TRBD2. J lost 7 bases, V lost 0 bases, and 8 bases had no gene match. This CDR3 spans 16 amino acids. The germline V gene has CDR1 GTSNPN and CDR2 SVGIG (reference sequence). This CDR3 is CAWSVFTSGSRNEQFF. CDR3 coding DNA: TGTGCCTGGAGTGTATTCACTAGCGGGAGCCGGAATGAGCAGTTCTTC.

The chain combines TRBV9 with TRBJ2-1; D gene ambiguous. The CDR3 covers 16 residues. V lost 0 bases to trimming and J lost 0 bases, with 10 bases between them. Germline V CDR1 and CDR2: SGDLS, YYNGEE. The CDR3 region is CASSVDSFSSYNEQFF. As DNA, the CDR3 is TGTGCCAGCAGCGTAGATAGCTTTAGCTCCTACAATGAGCAGTTCTTC.

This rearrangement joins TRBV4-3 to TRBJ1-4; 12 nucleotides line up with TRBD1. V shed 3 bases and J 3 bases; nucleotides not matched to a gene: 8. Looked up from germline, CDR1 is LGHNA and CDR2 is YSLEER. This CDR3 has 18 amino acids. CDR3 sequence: CASSHPRGQGAANEKLFF. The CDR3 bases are TGCGCCAGCAGCCACCCCCGGGGACAGGGGGCAGCTAATGAAAAACTGTTTTTT.

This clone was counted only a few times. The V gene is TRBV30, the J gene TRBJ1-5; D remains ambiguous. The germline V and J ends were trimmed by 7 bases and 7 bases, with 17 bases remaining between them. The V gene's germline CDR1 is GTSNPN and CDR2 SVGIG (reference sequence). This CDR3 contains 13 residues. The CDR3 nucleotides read TGTGCCTTTTCCACGGGCTCCCGGCAGCCCCAGCATTTT. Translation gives CAFSTGSRQPQHF.

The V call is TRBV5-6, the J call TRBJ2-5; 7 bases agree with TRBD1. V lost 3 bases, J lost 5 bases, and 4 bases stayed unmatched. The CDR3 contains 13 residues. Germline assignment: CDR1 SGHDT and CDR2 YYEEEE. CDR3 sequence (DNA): TGTGCCAGCAGCTCCCTACAGGGGGAGACCCAGTACTTC. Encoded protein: CASSSLQGETQYF.

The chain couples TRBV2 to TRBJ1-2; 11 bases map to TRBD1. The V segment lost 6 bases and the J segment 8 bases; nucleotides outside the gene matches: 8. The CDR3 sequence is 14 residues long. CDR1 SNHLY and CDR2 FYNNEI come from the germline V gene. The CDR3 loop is CASRMDRGREGYTF. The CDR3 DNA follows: TGTGCCAGCAGGATGGACAGGGGGCGGGAAGGCTACACCTTC.

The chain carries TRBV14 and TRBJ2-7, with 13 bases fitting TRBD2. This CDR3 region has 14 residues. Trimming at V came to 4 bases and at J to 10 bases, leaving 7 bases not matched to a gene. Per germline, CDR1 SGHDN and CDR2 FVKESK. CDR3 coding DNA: TGTGCCAGCAGCCGGTCCGGGACTAGCGGGGCTCAGTACTTC. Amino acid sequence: CASSRSGTSGAQYF.

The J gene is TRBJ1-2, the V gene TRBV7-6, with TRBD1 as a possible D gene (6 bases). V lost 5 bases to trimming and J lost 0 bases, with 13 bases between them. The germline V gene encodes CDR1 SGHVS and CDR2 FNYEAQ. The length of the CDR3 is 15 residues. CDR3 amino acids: CASSPRTVTNYGYTF. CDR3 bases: TGTGCCAGCAGCCCCCGGACAGTGACTAACTATGGCTACACCTTC.

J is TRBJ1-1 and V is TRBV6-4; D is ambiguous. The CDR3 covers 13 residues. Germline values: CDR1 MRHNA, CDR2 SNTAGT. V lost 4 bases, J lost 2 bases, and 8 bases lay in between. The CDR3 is CASSVERNTEAFF. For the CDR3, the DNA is TGTGCCAGCAGTGTTGAACGAAACACTGAAGCTTTCTTT.

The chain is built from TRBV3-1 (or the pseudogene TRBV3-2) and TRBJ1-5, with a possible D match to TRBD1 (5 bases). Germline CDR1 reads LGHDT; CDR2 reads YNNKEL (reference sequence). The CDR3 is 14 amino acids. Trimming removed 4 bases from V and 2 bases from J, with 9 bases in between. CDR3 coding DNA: TGTGCCAGCAGCCCCGGGGGGGGCAATCAGCCCCAGCATTTT. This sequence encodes CASSPGGGNQPQHF.

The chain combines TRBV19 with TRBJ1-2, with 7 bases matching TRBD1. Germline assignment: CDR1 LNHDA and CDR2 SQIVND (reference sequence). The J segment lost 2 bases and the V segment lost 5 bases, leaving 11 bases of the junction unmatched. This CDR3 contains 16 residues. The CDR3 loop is CASSPWDSNGNYGYTF. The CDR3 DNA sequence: TGTGCCAGTAGTCCCTGGGACAGCAATGGAAACTATGGCTACACCTTC.

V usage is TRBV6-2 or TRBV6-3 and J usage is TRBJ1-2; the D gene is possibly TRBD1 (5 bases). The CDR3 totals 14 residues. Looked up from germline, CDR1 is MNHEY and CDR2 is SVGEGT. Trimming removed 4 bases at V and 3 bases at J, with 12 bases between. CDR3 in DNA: TGTGCCAGCAGTTCCTTGGGGGACGACTATGGCTACACCTTC. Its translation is CASSSLGDDYGYTF.

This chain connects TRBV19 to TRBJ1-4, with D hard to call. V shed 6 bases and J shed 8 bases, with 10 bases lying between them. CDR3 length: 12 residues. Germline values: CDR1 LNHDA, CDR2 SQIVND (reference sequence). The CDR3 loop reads CASRREGEKLFF. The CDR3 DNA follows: TGTGCCAGTAGGAGGGAGGGAGAAAAACTGTTTTTT.

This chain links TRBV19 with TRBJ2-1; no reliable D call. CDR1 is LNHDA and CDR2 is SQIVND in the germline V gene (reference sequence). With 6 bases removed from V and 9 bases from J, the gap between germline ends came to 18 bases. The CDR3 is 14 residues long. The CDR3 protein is CASRPSAWGGEQFF. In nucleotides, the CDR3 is TGTGCCAGTAGACCCAGCGCCTGGGGTGGTGAGCAGTTCTTC.

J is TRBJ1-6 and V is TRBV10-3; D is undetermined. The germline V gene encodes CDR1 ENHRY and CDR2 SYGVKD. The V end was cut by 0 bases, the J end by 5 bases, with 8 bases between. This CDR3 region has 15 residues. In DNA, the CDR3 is TGTGCCATCAGTGAGTCCATCGGAGATAATTCACCCCTCCACTTT. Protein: CAISESIGDNSPLHF.

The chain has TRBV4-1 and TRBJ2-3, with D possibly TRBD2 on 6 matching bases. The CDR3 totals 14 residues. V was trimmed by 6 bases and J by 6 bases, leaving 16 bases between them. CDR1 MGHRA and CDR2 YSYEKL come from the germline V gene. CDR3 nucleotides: TGCGCCAGCAGACGCCCCGGGGACTCGGATACGCAGTATTTT. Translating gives CASRRPGDSDTQYF.

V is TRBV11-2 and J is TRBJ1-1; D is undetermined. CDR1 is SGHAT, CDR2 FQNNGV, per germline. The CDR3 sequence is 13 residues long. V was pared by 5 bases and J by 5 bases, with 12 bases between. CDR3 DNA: TGTGCCAGCAGCCCCCAAATTGGGACTGAAGCTTTCTTT. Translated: CASSPQIGTEAFF. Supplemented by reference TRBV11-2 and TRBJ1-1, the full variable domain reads EAGVAQSPRYKIIEKRQSVAFWCNPISGHATLYWYQQILGQGPKLLIQFQNNGVVDDSQLPKDRFSAERLKGVDSTLKIQPAKLEDSAVYLCASSPQIGTEAFFGQGTRLTVV.